These 21 T cell receptor beta chains share one sample of origin, sequenced in a study of control samples from healthy donors and cancer patients. TCRdb keeps only in-frame clones here, not all; method: immunoSEQ multiplex PCR. The sample shows tens of thousands of clones, over 75% of them seen only once. Sample: blood. The receptors were sampled from a man in his fifties in good health.

The chain is built from TRBV12-3 or TRBV12-4 and TRBJ2-7; the D is unclear. This CDR3 has 12 residues. Trimming left V 1 base short and J 1 base short, with 2 bases between. The CDR3 coding sequence is TGTGCCAGCAGTTTAGTTTCCTACGAGCAGTACTTC. Translation gives CASSLVSYEQYF.

This chain uses TRBV6-2 or TRBV6-3 with TRBJ2-7; TRBD1 matches at 8 bases. Unmatched junction bases numbered 7, after V lost 3 bases and J lost 3 bases. Germline loops: CDR1 MNHEY, CDR2 SVGEGT. This CDR3 is built from 15 residues. The CDR3 DNA reads TGTGCCAGCAGTTATCGGGGACAGGAGGACTACGAGCAGTACTTC. Its translation: CASSYRGQEDYEQYF.

The chain has TRBV5-6 and TRBJ1-2, with a tentative D call TRBD1 (5 bases). The V gene lost 4 bases and the J gene lost 2 bases, with 12 bases spanning the gap. Germline loops: CDR1 SGHDT, CDR2 YYEEEE. The CDR3 spans 14 residues. The DNA of the CDR3 is TGTGCCAGCAGCCCACTTAGGGGAAACTATGGCTACACCTTC. Translated: CASSPLRGNYGYTF.

The rearrangement links TRBV18 to TRBJ2-7; 8 bases map to TRBD2. Germline CDR1 is KGHSH and CDR2 is LQKENI. V gave up 2 bases and J gave up 0 bases; unmatched junction bases: 6. The CDR3 has 16 amino acids. This CDR3 is CASSPGTGGISYEQYF. CDR3 bases: TGTGCCAGCTCACCAGGGACGGGAGGGATCTCCTACGAGCAGTACTTC.

This clone has a handful of counts. The genes are TRBV2 and TRBJ1-6, with D maybe TRBD1 (5 bases). Trimming removed 4 bases at V and 5 bases at J, with 12 bases between. Germline loops: CDR1 SNHLY, CDR2 FYNNEI. The CDR3 is made up of 15 amino acids. CDR3 in amino acids: CASSVRGSDNSPLHF. The DNA for the CDR3 is TGTGCCAGCAGTGTGAGGGGAAGCGATAATTCACCCCTCCACTTT.

This chain uses TRBV6-6 with TRBJ2-3, with TRBD1 identical over 7 bases. Germline loops: CDR1 MNHNY, CDR2 SVGAGI (reference sequence). The CDR3 totals 16 residues. V shed 0 bases and J 4 bases; nucleotides not matched to a gene: 7. The CDR3 here is CASSYSRQGVSDTQYF. The CDR3 DNA follows: TGTGCCAGCAGTTACTCGCGGCAGGGGGTCTCAGATACGCAGTATTTT.

The V gene is TRBV5-6, the J gene TRBJ2-3; no firm D call. The length of the CDR3 is 17 residues. V gave up 2 bases and J gave up 4 bases, with 20 bases separating them. Per germline, CDR1 SGHDT and CDR2 YYEEEE. The CDR3 nucleotides are TGTGCCAGCAGCTTATATCGGATGTGGGATGGTGCAGATACGCAGTATTTT. Translating gives CASSLYRMWDGADTQYF. Based on the CDR3 plus reference TRBV5-6 and TRBJ2-3, the full variable domain is DAGVTQSPTHLIKTRGQQVTLRCSPKSGHDTVSWYQQALGQGPQFIFQYYEEEERQRGNFPDRFSGHQFPNYSSELNVNALLLGDSALYLCASSLYRMWDGADTQYFGPGTRLTVL.

The chain has TRBV6-2 or TRBV6-3 and TRBJ1-6; D possibly corresponds to TRBD1 (6 bases). This CDR3 has 13 amino acids. The V gene's germline CDR1 is MNHEY and CDR2 SVGEGT. The V end lost 4 bases, the J end lost 11 bases, and 12 bases lay between the germline ends. The CDR3 here is CASSWTRDTPLHF. CDR3 DNA: TGTGCCAGCAGTTGGACCAGGGACACACCCCTCCACTTT.

The rearrangement joins TRBV4-1 to TRBJ2-3, with D perhaps TRBD1 (6 bases). Trimming pared 1 base from V and 3 bases from J, leaving 8 bases between. Germline CDR1 MGHRA, CDR2 YSYEKL. This CDR3 region has 14 residues. The DNA for the CDR3 is TGCGCCAGCAGCCAAGGCAGGGGTACAGATACGCAGTATTTT. It translates to CASSQGRGTDTQYF.

The rearrangement uses TRBV6-4 and TRBJ1-1, with D possibly matching TRBD1 (5 bases). V was cut by 0 bases and J by 2 bases, with 7 bases left in between. Per the germline V gene, CDR1 is MRHNA and CDR2 is SNTAGT. The CDR3 covers 14 residues. The CDR3 sequence is CASSDSDRNTEAFF. Here the CDR3 DNA reads TGTGCCAGCAGTGACTCTGACAGAAACACTGAAGCTTTCTTT.

The rearrangement links TRBV9 to TRBJ2-3; D is uncertain. The CDR3 is made up of 16 amino acids. Trimming shortened V by 4 bases and J by 2 bases, and 17 bases separated the two germline ends. Germline lookup yields CDR1 SGDLS and CDR2 YYNGEE. Here the CDR3 reads CASSRDLPPYTDTQYF. In DNA, the CDR3 is TGTGCCAGCAGCAGAGACCTCCCACCATACACAGATACGCAGTATTTT.

V usage is TRBV10-3 and J usage is TRBJ2-3; a weak D match, TRBD1 (5 bases). Germline V gene data show CDR1 as ENHRY and CDR2 as SYGVKD. Trimming cost V 11 bases and J 1 base, with 16 bases left between them. The CDR3 contains 14 residues. Here the CDR3 DNA reads TGTGCCGCCCGAGGTGGGGCCGGCACAGATACGCAGTATTTT. Protein: CAARGGAGTDTQYF.

The chain has TRBV2 and TRBJ2-7; TRBD1 agrees at 9 bases. After removal of 4 bases from V and 6 bases from J, the junction contained 10 bases not matched to a gene. The CDR3 sequence is 15 residues long. Germline V gene sequence: CDR1 SNHLY, CDR2 FYNNEI. CDR3 sequence reads: CASSAGQGLAGEQYF. Here the CDR3 DNA reads TGTGCCAGCAGTGCGGGACAGGGCCTTGCGGGCGAGCAGTACTTC.

This chain connects TRBV11-1 to TRBJ2-5; D unclear. V lost 4 bases, J lost 4 bases, and 10 bases lay in between. The CDR3 is 13 amino acids. From germline, CDR1 is SGHAT and CDR2 FQDESV (reference sequence). CDR3 region: CASSSYLAETQYF. CDR3 DNA sequence: TGTGCCAGCAGCTCCTACCTGGCAGAGACCCAGTACTTC.

This chain connects TRBV5-1 to TRBJ1-1; D gene unclear. The CDR3 runs 15 residues. Trimming removed 0 bases at V and 0 bases at J, with 9 bases between. Germline values: CDR1 SGHRS, CDR2 YFSETQ. This chain's CDR3 is CASSLGSLMNTEAFF. CDR3 nucleotide sequence: TGCGCCAGCAGCTTGGGGTCCCTGATGAACACTGAAGCTTTCTTT.

V usage is TRBV5-1 and J usage is TRBJ1-4; 7 bases align to TRBD1. The germline gives CDR1 SGHRS, CDR2 YFSETQ. The CDR3 loop spans 14 amino acids. Trimming cost V 4 bases and J 8 bases; bases outside gene matches: 8. In DNA form, the CDR3 reads TGCGCCAGCAGCCCAGGGACAGAGGGGGAAAAACTGTTTTTT. This sequence encodes CASSPGTEGEKLFF.

The CDR3 loop reads CASSLTGETQYF. CDR3 coding DNA: TGTGCCAGCAGCTTGACAGGAGAGACCCAGTACTTC. The chain joins TRBV5-4 to TRBJ2-5; tentative D call: TRBD1 (5 bases). The germline V and J ends were trimmed by 1 base and 4 bases, with 5 bases remaining between them. Germline lookup yields CDR1 SGHNT and CDR2 YYREEE (reference sequence). This CDR3 comprises 12 residues.

The chain links TRBV7-9 to TRBJ1-1; perhaps TRBD1 as D (5 bases). Germline V gives CDR1 SEHNR, CDR2 FQNEAQ (reference sequence). This CDR3 is built from 13 residues. V gave up 5 bases and J gave up 5 bases, with 12 bases separating them. The CDR3 region has the DNA TGTGCCAGCAGCCGGGGCGTGGGAACTGAAGCTTTCTTT. This encodes CASSRGVGTEAFF.

The CDR3, as DNA: TGTGCCAGCAGTCCGAGAGGGGAAGCGGGGTTGACAGATACGCAGTATTTT. Its translation: CASSPRGEAGLTDTQYF. V usage is TRBV6-6 and J usage is TRBJ2-3; 7 bases align to TRBD2. The V and J ends lost 5 bases and 3 bases, in that order; junction bases with no gene match: 14. This CDR3 is built from 17 residues. Germline V gene sequence: CDR1 MNHNY, CDR2 SVGAGI (reference sequence).

This clone came up once. The chain links TRBV4-1 to TRBJ1-6; D is undetermined. Trimming cost V 1 base and J 10 bases, with 17 bases left between them. The CDR3 consists of 16 residues. Germline CDR1 MGHRA, CDR2 YSYEKL. CDR3 nucleotide sequence: TGCGCCAGCAGCCAAGGCCGGGAGTCTTTCTCGTCACCCCTCCACTTT. This encodes CASSQGRESFSSPLHF.

CDR3 loop: CASSYRQTYQETQYF. CDR3 sequence (DNA): TGTGCCAGCAGTTACCGTCAGACGTACCAAGAGACCCAGTACTTC. The V gene is TRBV6-5, the J gene TRBJ2-5; D gene unclear. The germline V gene encodes CDR1 MNHEY and CDR2 SVGAGI. V was pared by 2 bases and J by 0 bases, with 10 bases between. The CDR3 length is 15 residues.